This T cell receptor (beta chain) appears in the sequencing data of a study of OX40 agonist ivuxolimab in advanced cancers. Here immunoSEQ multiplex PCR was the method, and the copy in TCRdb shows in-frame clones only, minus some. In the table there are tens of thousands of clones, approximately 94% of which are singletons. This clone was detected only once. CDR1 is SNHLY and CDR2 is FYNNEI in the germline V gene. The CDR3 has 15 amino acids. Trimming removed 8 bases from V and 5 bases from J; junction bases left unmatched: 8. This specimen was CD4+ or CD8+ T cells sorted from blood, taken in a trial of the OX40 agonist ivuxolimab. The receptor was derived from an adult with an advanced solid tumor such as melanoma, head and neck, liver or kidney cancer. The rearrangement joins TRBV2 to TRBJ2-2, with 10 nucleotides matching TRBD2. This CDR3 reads CASGLAGEKTGELFF. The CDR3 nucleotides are TGTGCCAGCGGGCTAGCGGGAGAAAAGACCGGGGAGCTGTTTTTT.